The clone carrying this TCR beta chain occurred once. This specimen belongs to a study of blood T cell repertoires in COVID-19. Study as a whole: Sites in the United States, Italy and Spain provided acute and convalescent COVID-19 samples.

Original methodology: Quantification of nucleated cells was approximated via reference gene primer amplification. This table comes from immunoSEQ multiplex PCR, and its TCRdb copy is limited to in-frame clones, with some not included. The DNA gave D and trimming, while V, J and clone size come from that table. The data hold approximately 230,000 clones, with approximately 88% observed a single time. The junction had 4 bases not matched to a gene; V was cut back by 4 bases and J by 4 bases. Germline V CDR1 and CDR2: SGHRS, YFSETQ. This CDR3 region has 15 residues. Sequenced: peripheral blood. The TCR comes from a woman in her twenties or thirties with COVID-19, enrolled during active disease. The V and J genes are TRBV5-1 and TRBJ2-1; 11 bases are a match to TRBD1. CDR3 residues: CASSAGQGEYNEQFF. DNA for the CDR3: TGCGCCAGCAGCGCGGGACAGGGGGAATACAATGAGCAGTTCTTC.